These 21 T cell receptor beta chains were all obtained from the same sample, sequenced in a study of response to subunit inactivated influenza vaccine. MiXCR was run by TCRdb on the RT-PCR reads, yielding one entry per CDR3 protein. This sample yields over 800,000 distinct CDR3 sequences, of which about 20% are seen a single time; approximately 10% belongs to the top ten. The specimen was PBMCs from blood, collected 5 to 6 days after vaccination. Every receptor here comes from a man over 45 who received an inactivated influenza vaccine.

The sample holds a few counts of this clonotype. The chain employs TRBV7-2 and TRBJ2-3, with TRBD2 identical over 8 bases. V shed 1 base, J shed 4 bases, and the junction held 10 bases outside the gene matches. The CDR3 extends over 17 amino acids. Germline CDR1 and CDR2: SGHTA and FQGNSA. The CDR3 nucleotides are TGTGCCAGCAGCTTAGTGGCCTGGAGCGGGGGAGCAGATACGCAGTATTTT. Its protein is CASSLVAWSGGADTQYF.

The rearrangement uses TRBV5-8 and TRBJ2-1; D not certain. Germline-derived CDR1 and CDR2 are SGHTS and YDEGEE. CDR3 length: 15 amino acids. Trimming took 4 bases from V and 11 from J, leaving 22 bases between them. CDR3 sequence (DNA): TGTGCCAGCAGCCCTGGGCTCCTCTCTCGGCAAAAGCAGTTCTTC. It encodes CASSPGLLSRQKQFF.

The chain is built from TRBV7-2 and TRBJ2-7, with TRBD1 matching over 8 bases. Trimming removed 5 bases from V and 6 bases from J; junction bases left unmatched: 12. CDR3 size: 15 residues. Germline-derived CDR1 and CDR2 are SGHTA and FQGNSA. For the CDR3, the DNA is TGTGCCAGCAGCGGGGGACAGGCGTTGGCTACCGAGCAGTACTTC. It specifies CASSGGQALATEQYF.

This clonotype appeared a few times. The chain carries TRBV18 and TRBJ1-5, with unresolved D. The germline gives CDR1 KGHSH, CDR2 LQKENI. Trimming left V 1 base short and J 4 bases short, with 5 bases between. This CDR3 comprises 13 residues. The CDR3 loop is CASSPQTNQPQHF. CDR3 sequence (DNA): TGTGCCAGCTCACCACAGACAAATCAGCCCCAGCATTTT.

Only a few counts were recorded for this clonotype. The rearrangement uses TRBV6-4 and TRBJ2-2; perhaps TRBD2 as D (6 bases). V dropped 5 bases and J dropped 3 bases, with 13 bases sitting between them. From germline, CDR1 is MRHNA and CDR2 SNTAGT. The length of the CDR3 is 15 residues. The CDR3 nucleotides are TGTGCCAGCAGTAGGGGACTCACGGACACCGGGGAGCTGTTTTTT. Its translation: CASSRGLTDTGELFF.

This chain connects TRBV24-1 to TRBJ2-3; 7 nucleotides agree with TRBD2. CDR1 and CDR2 from the germline V gene are KGHDR and SFDVKD. This CDR3 contains 15 residues. Trimming took 4 bases from V and 0 from J; bases not matched to a gene: 3. The CDR3 here is CATSDSGDSTDTQYF. As DNA, the CDR3 is TGTGCCACCAGTGACAGCGGGGATAGCACAGATACGCAGTATTTT.

The sample holds a few counts of this clonotype. The chain joins TRBV28 to TRBJ2-3; 9 bases are shared with TRBD2. J gave up 0 bases and V 0 bases, and 4 bases lay outside the gene matches. Germline CDR1 and CDR2: MDHEN and SYDVKM. The CDR3 contains 17 residues. The CDR3 DNA reads TGTGCCAGCAGTTTATGGGCTAGCGGGGCTAGCACAGATACGCAGTATTTT. This codes for CASSLWASGASTDTQYF.

This clonotype turned up a few times. The chain employs TRBV20-1 and TRBJ2-3; no firm D call. With 1 base removed from V and 1 base from J, the gap between germline ends came to 15 bases. The germline gives CDR1 DFQATT, CDR2 SNEGSKA (reference sequence). This CDR3 has 16 amino acids. DNA for the CDR3: TGCAGTGCTAGAGGTAGAAACCTTTTTGGCACAGATACGCAGTATTTT. This sequence encodes CSARGRNLFGTDTQYF.

This clonotype was recorded a few times. This chain joins TRBV5-1 and TRBJ1-2, with 9 bases lining up with TRBD1. Germline CDR1 SGHRS, CDR2 YFSETQ. Germline trimming cut 0 bases from V and 8 bases from J; bases unmatched to any gene: 5. The CDR3 contains 14 residues. The CDR3 spells CASSLDPTGGGYTF. CDR3 sequence (DNA): TGCGCCAGCAGCTTGGATCCGACAGGGGGGGGCTACACCTTC.

This clonotype has more than one count but fewer than ten. The chain couples TRBV13 to TRBJ2-2; 10 bases are a match to TRBD2. This CDR3 has 17 residues. The V segment lost 4 bases and the J segment 6 bases; nucleotides outside the gene matches: 11. CDR1 is PRHDT and CDR2 is FYEKMQ in the germline V gene (reference sequence). In DNA, the CDR3 is TGTGCCAGCAGCTCACGAGCTGGGACTAGCGTTGCCGGGGAGCTGTTTTTT. Its protein product is CASSSRAGTSVAGELFF. The whole variable domain, filled in from reference TRBV13 and TRBJ2-2, reads AAGVIQSPRHLIKEKRETATLKCYPIPRHDTVYWYQQGPGQDPQFLISFYEKMQSDKGSIPDRFSAQQFSDYHSELNMSSLELGDSALYFCASSSRAGTSVAGELFFGEGSRLTVL.

This clonotype was seen repeatedly, ten times or more. V usage is TRBV12-3 or TRBV12-4 and J usage is TRBJ1-2, with D perhaps matching TRBD1 (5 bases). The CDR3 has 14 residues. Trimming took off 4 bases at V and 4 bases at J, with 13 bases between the two ends. CDR3 in DNA: TGTGCCAGCAGTTCAGTATTGGGGACCTATGGCTACACCTTC. Protein product: CASSSVLGTYGYTF.

This chain connects TRBV24-1 to TRBJ2-3, with 7 bases fitting TRBD2. The CDR3 extends over 13 amino acids. The J segment lost 3 bases and the V segment lost 10 bases, leaving 6 bases of the junction unmatched. Germline lookup yields CDR1 KGHDR and CDR2 SFDVKD. The CDR3 DNA is TGTGCCACTACGGGAGGTGGGACAGATACGCAGTATTTT. Translated: CATTGGGTDTQYF.

The rearrangement uses TRBV7-8 and TRBJ2-3; D possibly corresponds to TRBD2 (6 bases). V lost 2 bases, J lost 2 bases, and 20 bases lay in between. The CDR3 runs 18 residues. Germline V gene lookup returns CDR1 SGHVS and CDR2 FQNEAQ. CDR3 loop: CASSLPVGSSGHTDTQYF. DNA for the CDR3: TGTGCCAGCAGCTTACCTGTAGGGAGTAGCGGCCACACAGATACGCAGTATTTT.

The rearrangement links TRBV4-3 to TRBJ2-7, with D possibly TRBD1 on 6 matching bases. Germline CDR1 is LGHNA and CDR2 is YSLEER. The CDR3 extends over 13 amino acids. V lost 0 bases, J lost 6 bases, and 9 bases lay in between. The CDR3 nucleotides are TGCGCCAGCAGCCAAGAAGGGGGAAGCGAGCAGTACTTC. This translates into CASSQEGGSEQYF.

This clonotype was recorded many times. The genes are TRBV12-3 or TRBV12-4 and TRBJ2-7; D gene ambiguous. V was cut by 8 bases and J by 1 base, with 12 bases left in between. The CDR3 is 13 amino acids. The DNA for the CDR3 is TGTGCCAGCGCGAATCAAGTATCCTACGAGCAGTACTTC. As protein: CASANQVSYEQYF.

This clonotype has only a few counts. The rearrangement uses TRBV6-2 or TRBV6-3 and TRBJ2-1; possibly TRBD2 for D (5 bases). Germline V gene data show CDR1 as MNHEY and CDR2 as SVGEGT. The CDR3 length is 14 residues. The V and J ends lost 2 bases and 9 bases respectively, with 14 bases between them. CDR3 DNA sequence: TGTGCCAGCAGTTACGGGCTAGCCACCGGTGAGCAGTTCTTC. Its translation: CASSYGLATGEQFF.

V usage is TRBV20-1 and J usage is TRBJ1-5; D is undetermined. V shed 5 bases and J shed 5 bases, with 10 bases lying between them. CDR1 and CDR2 (germline): DFQATT, SNEGSKA (reference sequence). This CDR3 region has 12 residues. The CDR3 loop reads CSAGSLYQPQHF. In DNA form, the CDR3 reads TGCAGTGCTGGGTCCTTGTATCAGCCCCAGCATTTT.

This chain uses TRBV20-1 with TRBJ2-7; 7 bases line up with TRBD1. Trimming took 0 bases from V and 3 from J; bases not matched to a gene: 5. CDR3 size: 14 residues. Germline CDR1 is DFQATT and CDR2 is SNEGSKA (reference sequence). For the CDR3, the DNA is TGCAGTGCTAGAGATCGGGGACAGATCTACGAGCAGTACTTC. This gives the protein CSARDRGQIYEQYF.

In regard to this clonotype: Likely a read error: the CDR3 ends without its conserved phenylalanine or tryptophan. This chain joins TRBV3-1 and TRBJ1-1; TRBD1 might be the D (6 bases). Germline assignment: CDR1 LGHDT and CDR2 YNNKEL (reference sequence). CDR3 length: 15 amino acids. With 3 bases removed from V and 1 base from J, the gap between germline ends came to 12 bases. CDR3 in DNA: TGTGCCAGCAGCCAGGGGGCCTACAGGAACACTGAAGCTTTCGTT. Its protein product is CASSQGAYRNTEAFV.

As regards this clonotype: One end of the junction varies from germline; a read error may be responsible. The chain recombines TRBV7-2 with TRBJ2-5, with TRBD2 identical over 10 bases. Germline loops: CDR1 SGHTA, CDR2 FQGNSA. There are 16 residues in the CDR3. CDR3 coding DNA: TGTGCCAGCAGCGTAGCTAGCGGGAGAATCGAAGAGACCCAGTACTTC. Protein product: CASSVASGRIEETQYF.

The chain joins TRBV6-2 or TRBV6-3 to TRBJ2-1; 10 bases map to TRBD2. Trimming took 5 bases from V and 13 from J; bases not matched to a gene: 11. The CDR3 is made up of 14 amino acids. Germline V lookup: CDR1 MNHEY, CDR2 SVGEGT. CDR3 sequence: CASSSTSGVPRQFF. As DNA, the CDR3 is TGTGCCAGCAGTAGTACTAGCGGGGTCCCTAGACAGTTCTTC.